A selection of T cell receptor beta chains follows, all from one sample in a study of molecular identifiers for immune sequencing clone quantification. TCRdb independently ran MiXCR on the PCR reads; one entry per CDR3 protein. The sample includes approximately 550,000 distinct CDR3 sequences, around 23% seen only once; the top ten take about 0.75%. The source material was naive CD8+ T cells from blood, with Jurkat cell RNA spiked in. All receptors come from a human donor in good health. Some libraries in this study had Jurkat cell RNA spiked in. Both conserved end residues are part of each CDR3. Fields, in order: clone size, J gene, V gene, D gene, CDR3 DNA, CDR3 protein. D genes are given only for firm matches. Expanded clones get a size class; other rows say once, few or many, or leave the size out.

few | TRBJ2-7 | TRBV19 | NA | TGTGCCAGTAGTATAAAGGGGACCTACGAGCAGTACTTC | CASSIKGTYEQYF
many | TRBJ2-7 | TRBV30 | NA | TGTGCTCTGGACGGGGTGGGATATCCCTACGAGCAGTACTTC | CALDGVGYPYEQYF
NA | TRBJ2-4 | TRBV7-2 | NA | TGTGCCAGCAGCTTAGAGATGGGAACCAAAAACATTCGGTACTTC | CASSLEMGTKNIRYF
NA | TRBJ1-1 | TRBV20-1 | TRBD1 | TGCAGTGCTAGGAAGGGACAGACGAGCCTATTAAGCACTGAAGCTTTCTTT | CSARKGQTSLLSTEAFF
few | TRBJ2-3 | TRBV6-8 | TRBD1 | TGTGCCAGCAGTTCCAACTACCGGGACAGGGCACTGGTAGGCACAGATACGCAGTATTTT | CASSSNYRDRALVGTDTQYF
many | TRBJ2-7 | TRBV7-9 | TRBD2 | TGTGCCAGCAGCGTCGGGCTAGCGGGCCCCTACGAGCAGTACTTC | CASSVGLAGPYEQYF
NA | TRBJ2-2 | TRBV30 | NA | TGTGCCTGGCTGCTCGGGGCCCACGGGGAGCTGTTTTTT | CAWLLGAHGELFF
few | TRBJ1-2 | TRBV7-9 | TRBD1 | TGTGCCAGCAGCTTTGGAGCAGGGGGCATTTCTGACTATGGCTACACCTTC | CASSFGAGGISDYGYTF
many | TRBJ2-3 | TRBV30 | TRBD1 | TGTGCCTGGAGCCCCGGGGACAGGACAGATACGCAGTATTTT | CAWSPGDRTDTQYF
few | TRBJ1-2 | TRBV19 | TRBD1 | TGTGCCAGTAATAAACGAGGTTTGCAGGGGGAGGACTATGGCTACACCTTC | CASNKRGLQGEDYGYTF
few | TRBJ2-1 | TRBV15 | NA | TGTGCCACCAGCAGTAGCCGGACCTCCGGTCATGAGCAGTTCTTC | CATSSSRTSGHEQFF
many | TRBJ2-1 | TRBV7-9 | TRBD2 | TGTGCCAGCAGCTTACCCGGACTAGCGGGGGGGCCCAGTGAGCAGTTCTTC | CASSLPGLAGGPSEQFF
NA | TRBJ2-3 | TRBV20-1 | TRBD2 | TGCAGTGCTAGAGATCTACTAGCGGGATTGACAGATACGCAGTATTTT | CSARDLLAGLTDTQYF
NA | TRBJ2-7 | TRBV12-3/TRBV12-4 | NA | TGTGCCAGCAGTGCCGGGGCCCCCAACGAGCAGTACTTC | CASSAGAPNEQYF
NA | TRBJ2-1 | TRBV12-3/TRBV12-4 | TRBD2 | TGTGCCAGCAGCGGCGGGAGCTCGAAAAATGAGCAGTTCTTC | CASSGGSSKNEQFF
NA | TRBJ2-5 | TRBV27 | NA | TGTGCCAGCAGTTTACTTTTCGGGGAGGCGACCCAGTACTTC | CASSLLFGEATQYF
few | TRBJ1-5 | TRBV28 | NA | TGTGCCAGCAGCCCTCTTGAGGTGGCAGGGAGTAATCAGCCCCAGCATTTT | CASSPLEVAGSNQPQHF
many | TRBJ2-1 | TRBV12-3/TRBV12-4 | NA | TGTGCCAGCAGTGACTGGGACCTTAACAATGCAGAGGAGCAGTTCTTC | CASSDWDLNNAEEQFF
NA | TRBJ2-1 | TRBV6-6 | TRBD1 | TGTGCCAGCGGTTATCTAACAGGGGGTAAGAATGAGCAGTTCTTC | CASGYLTGGKNEQFF
few | TRBJ1-1 | TRBV20-1 | NA | TGCAGTGCTAGAGATCTTAACTCAGGAACCCTCACTGAAGCTTTCTTT | CSARDLNSGTLTEAFF
NA | TRBJ2-2 | TRBV9 | NA | TGTGCCAGCAGCGGAAGGTACGCCGGGGAGCTGTTTTTT | CASSGRYAGELFF
few | TRBJ2-7 | TRBV30 | TRBD1 | TGTGCCTGGAGCGCTGACAGGGGGCCTTCCTACGAGCAGTACTTC | CAWSADRGPSYEQYF
few | TRBJ1-5 | TRBV6-2/TRBV6-3 | NA | TGTGCCAGCAGTGACCTACCAGGGAATCAGCCCCAGCATTTT | CASSDLPGNQPQHF
NA | TRBJ2-3 | TRBV5-4 | TRBD2 | TGTGCCAGCAGCTTGGGGCTAGCGGGAGATCTAGATACGCAGTATTTT | CASSLGLAGDLDTQYF
NA | TRBJ2-7 | TRBV7-9 | TRBD2 | TGTGCCAGCAGCTTAGCTTTTGGACTAGCGGGGAACGAGCAGTACTTC | CASSLAFGLAGNEQYF
NA | TRBJ2-7 | TRBV7-9 | NA | TGTGCCAGCAGCTTGTCTGGGACACTATACGAGCAGTACTTC | CASSLSGTLYEQYF
NA | TRBJ2-7 | TRBV2 | TRBD2 | TGTGCCAGCAGAGAGGGACTAGCGGACTCCTACGAGCAGTACTTC | CASREGLADSYEQYF
many | TRBJ2-7 | TRBV7-2 | TRBD2 | TGTGCCAGCAGCCGAGAAACTAGCGGCTTCTACGAGCAGTACTTC | CASSRETSGFYEQYF
NA | TRBJ2-3 | TRBV4-3 | NA | TGCGCCAGCAGCCCATCGCCTAGCGCTAGCACAGATACGCAGTATTTT | CASSPSPSASTDTQYF
few | TRBJ2-3 | TRBV12-3/TRBV12-4 | TRBD2 | TGTGCCAGCAGTCATAGCGGGGGGCCCGGAGATACGCAGTATTTT | CASSHSGGPGDTQYF
few | TRBJ1-1 | TRBV12-3/TRBV12-4 | NA | TGTGCCAGCAGTTTCGTGTCCACTGAAGCTTTCTTT | CASSFVSTEAFF
NA | TRBJ1-1 | TRBV6-5 | NA | TGTGCCAGCAGTGACCTACCGGGACCGATGGATCTTGAAGCTTTCTTT | CASSDLPGPMDLEAFF
NA | TRBJ2-2 | TRBV13 | TRBD1 | TGTGCCAGCAGCTTAGTTGACAGGGGGATCACCGGGGAGCTGTTTTTT | CASSLVDRGITGELFF